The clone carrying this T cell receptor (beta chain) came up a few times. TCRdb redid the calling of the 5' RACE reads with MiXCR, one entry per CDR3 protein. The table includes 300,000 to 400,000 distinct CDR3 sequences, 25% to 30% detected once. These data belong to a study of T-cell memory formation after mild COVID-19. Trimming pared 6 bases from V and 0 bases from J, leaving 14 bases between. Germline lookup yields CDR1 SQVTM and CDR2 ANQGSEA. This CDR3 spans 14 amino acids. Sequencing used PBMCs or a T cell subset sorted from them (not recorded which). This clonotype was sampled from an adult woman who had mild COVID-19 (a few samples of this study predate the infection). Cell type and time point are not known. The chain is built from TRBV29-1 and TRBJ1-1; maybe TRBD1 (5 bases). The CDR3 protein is CSVRLDRLNTEAFF. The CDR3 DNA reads TGCAGCGTACGGCTAGACAGATTGAACACTGAAGCTTTCTTT.